The clone carrying this T cell receptor beta chain was found once. The record originates from a study of blood T cell repertoires in COVID-19. Per germline, CDR1 MNHEY and CDR2 SVGEGT. The length of the CDR3 is 14 residues. Deletions cut 5 bases from V and 1 base from J, with 8 bases between. As handled by the study authors: For nucleated cells, counts were estimated from reference gene primer amplification. Sequencing used immunoSEQ multiplex PCR; TCRdb keeps in-frame clones, though not all of them. V, J and clone size reflect that table, while D and trimming were determined from the DNA. The profile shows roughly 150,000 clones, about 80% of them singletons.

This sequence was found in a man in his 70s with active or convalescent COVID-19. Sequencing was carried out using peripheral blood. The V gene is TRBV6-2 or TRBV6-3, the J gene TRBJ2-2; maybe TRBD2 (6 bases). The CDR3 loop reads CASSQGLNTGELFF. The DNA of the CDR3 is TGTGCCAGCAGTCAGGGACTGAACACCGGGGAGCTGTTTTTT.